The rows below give T cell receptor beta chains drawn from one sample of a study of post-analysis software for immune sequencing data. TCRdb re-called the PCR reads with MiXCR, one entry per CDR3 protein. Seen here are some 700,000 distinct CDR3 sequences, approximately 60% observed once, and the top ten hold roughly 12%. Sequences were obtained from blood. The receptor source for this set is a girl aged 2 to 9 with multiple sclerosis. The CDR3 runs from the conserved cysteine through the conserved F or W. D genes are given only for firm matches. Rows give clone size only sometimes, using once, few, many, or a class for an expanded clone.

clone_size j_call cdr3_length d_call v_call cdr3_nt cdr3_aa
NA TRBJ2-1 15 NA TRBV25-1 TGTGCCAGCAGTGAATCGGGGGTCCTCTACAATGAGCAGTTCTTC CASSESGVLYNEQFF
few TRBJ2-1 15 TRBD1 TRBV6-1 TGTGCCAGCAGTGAAACCCGGACAGGATACAATGAGCAGTTCTTC CASSETRTGYNEQFF
NA TRBJ2-1 15 TRBD1 TRBV20-1 TGCAGTGCTTTCACCCCGGGACAGGGAAGTAGGGAGCAGTTCTTC CSAFTPGQGSREQFF
NA TRBJ2-3 12 TRBD2 TRBV20-1 TGCAGTGGGGCGGGAGGTACAGATACGCAGTATTTT CSGAGGTDTQYF
NA TRBJ2-1 16 NA TRBV13 TGTGCCAGCAGCCGCCGGGGGGCGGGCTCCTACAATGAGCAGTTCTTC CASSRRGAGSYNEQFF
few TRBJ1-2 18 TRBD1 TRBV20-1 TGCAGTGCTAGCTCAGGGGGGATACCCTCCTTTTCAAACTATGGCTACACCTTC CSASSGGIPSFSNYGYTF
NA TRBJ1-1 15 NA TRBV12-3/TRBV12-4 TGTGCCAGCAGTTTATTAAGCAGGCTCAACACTGAAGCTTTCTTT CASSLLSRLNTEAFF
NA TRBJ2-7 19 NA TRBV7-3 TGTGTCAGCAGCTTATCATCCTCTCGGTTTGTAGGAGGACCCTACGAGCAGTACTTC CVSSLSSSRFVGGPYEQYF
NA TRBJ2-3 15 NA TRBV3-1 TGTGCCAGCAGCCAAGGCTTTGGACAGACAGATACGCAGTATTTT CASSQGFGQTDTQYF
NA TRBJ2-5 17 TRBD2 TRBV24-1 TGTGCCACCAGTGATTTGGCCGGGCCGGGAGGGCCAGAGACCCAGTACTTC CATSDLAGPGGPETQYF
few TRBJ2-7 12 NA TRBV7-9 TGTGCCAGCAGCCAGAGCCGGGGCGAGCAGTACTTC CASSQSRGEQYF
NA TRBJ2-1 15 NA TRBV20-1 TGCAGTGCCCTAGCTCTAGCGAAGACCTACAATGAGCAGTTCTTC CSALALAKTYNEQFF
NA TRBJ1-2 15 TRBD1 TRBV5-1 TGCGCCAGCATAGAGGGGACAGGGAGAAGTCATGGCTACACCTTC CASIEGTGRSHGYTF
NA TRBJ2-7 12 NA TRBV29-1 TGCAGCGTTGAAGGTAGCGACTACGAGCAGTACTTC CSVEGSDYEQYF
NA TRBJ2-5 16 TRBD2 TRBV7-8 TGTGCCAGCAGCTTGGGACTAGCGGGGACCATAGAGACCCAGTACTTC CASSLGLAGTIETQYF
NA TRBJ2-1 15 NA TRBV9 TGTGCCAGCAGCGTAGTACCCGCAACCTACAATGAGCAGTTCTTC CASSVVPATYNEQFF
NA TRBJ2-3 20 NA TRBV6-1 TGTGCCAGCAGTCCCGGGACAGCCGGGACTGGTAAGGGACACACAGATACGCAGTATTTT CASSPGTAGTGKGHTDTQYF
few TRBJ2-1 15 NA TRBV24-1 TGTGCCACCAGTGATTTCGGAGGGGGGGGCCATGAGCAGTTCTTC CATSDFGGGGHEQFF
NA TRBJ2-7 14 TRBD1 TRBV7-9 TGTGCCAGCAGTTTCACAGGGGCCTACTACGAGCAGTACTTC CASSFTGAYYEQYF
NA TRBJ2-7 14 NA TRBV29-1 TGCAGCGTTGGAATTGTTGGGCCAGCCTACGAGCAGTACTTC CSVGIVGPAYEQYF
NA TRBJ2-3 15 TRBD2 TRBV10-3 TGTGCCATCAGACCTACTAGCGGGGGGGCGAATACGCAGTATTTT CAIRPTSGGANTQYF
NA TRBJ2-1 17 TRBD1 TRBV11-2 TGTGCCAGCAGCAGGGTGGGGGACAGGGAGTTTTATGATGAGCAGTTCTTC CASSRVGDREFYDEQFF
NA TRBJ1-1 18 NA TRBV6-2/TRBV6-3 TGTGCCAGCAGTTACTCCCTACGGGGGGGCTCTCGGAACACTGAAGCTTTCTTT CASSYSLRGGSRNTEAFF
once TRBJ2-5 13 NA TRBV7-3 TGTGCCAGCAGCTCCCTCCGGTCGGAGACCCAGTACTTC CASSSLRSETQYF
NA TRBJ2-3 14 NA TRBV6-6 TGTGCCAGCACCCCGCGACTAGAAGCAGATACGCAGTATTTT CASTPRLEADTQYF